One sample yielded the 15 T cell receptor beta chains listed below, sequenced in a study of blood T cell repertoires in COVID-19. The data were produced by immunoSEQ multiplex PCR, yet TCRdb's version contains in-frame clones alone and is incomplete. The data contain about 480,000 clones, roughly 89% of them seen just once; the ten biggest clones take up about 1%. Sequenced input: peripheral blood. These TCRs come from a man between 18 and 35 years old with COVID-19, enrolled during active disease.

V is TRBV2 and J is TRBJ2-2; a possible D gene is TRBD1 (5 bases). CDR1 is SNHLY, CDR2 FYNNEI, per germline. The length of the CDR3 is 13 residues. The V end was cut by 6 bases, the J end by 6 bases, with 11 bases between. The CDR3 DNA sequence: TGTGCCAGCAGACCGGACAATCCCGGGGAGCTGTTTTTT. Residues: CASRPDNPGELFF.

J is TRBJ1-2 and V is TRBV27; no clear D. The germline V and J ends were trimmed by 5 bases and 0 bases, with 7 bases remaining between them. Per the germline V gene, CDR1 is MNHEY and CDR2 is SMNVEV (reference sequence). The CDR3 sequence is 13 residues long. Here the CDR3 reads CASSLGANYGYTF. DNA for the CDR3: TGTGCCAGCAGTCTTGGAGCTAACTATGGCTACACCTTC.

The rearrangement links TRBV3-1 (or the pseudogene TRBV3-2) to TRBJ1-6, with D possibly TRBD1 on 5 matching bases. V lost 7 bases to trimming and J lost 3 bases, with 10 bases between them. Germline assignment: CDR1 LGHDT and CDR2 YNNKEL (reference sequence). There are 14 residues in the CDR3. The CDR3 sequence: CASKPQGYNSPLHF. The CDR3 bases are TGTGCCAGCAAACCTCAGGGCTATAATTCACCCCTCCACTTT.

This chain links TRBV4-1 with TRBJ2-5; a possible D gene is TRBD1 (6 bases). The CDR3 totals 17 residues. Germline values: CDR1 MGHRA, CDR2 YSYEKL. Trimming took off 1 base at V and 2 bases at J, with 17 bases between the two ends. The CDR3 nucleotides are TGCGCCAGCAGCCAAGCAATTCTAGGGGGTCGGCAAGAGACCCAGTACTTC. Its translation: CASSQAILGGRQETQYF.

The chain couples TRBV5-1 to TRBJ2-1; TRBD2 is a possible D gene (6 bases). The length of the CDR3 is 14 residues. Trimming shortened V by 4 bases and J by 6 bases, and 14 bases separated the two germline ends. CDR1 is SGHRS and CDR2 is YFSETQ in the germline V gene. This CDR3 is CASSPSVGRNEQFF. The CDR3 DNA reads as TGCGCCAGCAGCCCTAGCGTAGGTCGCAATGAGCAGTTCTTC.

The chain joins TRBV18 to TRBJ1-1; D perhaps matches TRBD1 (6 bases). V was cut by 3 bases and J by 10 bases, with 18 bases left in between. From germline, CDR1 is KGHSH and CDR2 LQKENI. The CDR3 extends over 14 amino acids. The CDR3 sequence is CASSPSGGHRGAFF. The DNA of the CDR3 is TGTGCCAGCTCACCGTCGGGGGGACACCGTGGAGCTTTCTTT.

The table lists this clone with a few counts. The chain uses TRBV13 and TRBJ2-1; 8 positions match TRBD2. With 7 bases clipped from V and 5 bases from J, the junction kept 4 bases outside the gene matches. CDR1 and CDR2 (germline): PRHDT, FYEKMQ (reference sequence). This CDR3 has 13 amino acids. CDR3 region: CASTTSGDNEQFF. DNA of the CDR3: TGTGCCAGCACCACTAGCGGCGACAATGAGCAGTTCTTC.

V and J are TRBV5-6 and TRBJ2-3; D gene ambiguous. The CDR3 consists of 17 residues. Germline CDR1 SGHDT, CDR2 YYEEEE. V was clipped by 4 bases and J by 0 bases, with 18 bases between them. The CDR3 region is CASSPTQNAASTDTQYF. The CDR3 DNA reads TGTGCCAGCAGCCCCACCCAGAACGCGGCTAGCACAGATACGCAGTATTTT.

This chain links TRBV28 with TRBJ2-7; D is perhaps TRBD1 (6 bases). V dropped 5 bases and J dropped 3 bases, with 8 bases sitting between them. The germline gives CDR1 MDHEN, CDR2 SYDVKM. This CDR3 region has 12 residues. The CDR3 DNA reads TGTGCCAGCAGTGGACAGTTCTACGAGCAGTACTTC. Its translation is CASSGQFYEQYF.

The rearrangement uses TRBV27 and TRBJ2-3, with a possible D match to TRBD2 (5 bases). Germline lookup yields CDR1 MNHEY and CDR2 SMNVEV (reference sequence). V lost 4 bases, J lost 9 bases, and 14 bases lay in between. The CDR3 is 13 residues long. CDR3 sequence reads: CASSSYGVQTQYF. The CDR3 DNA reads TGTGCCAGCAGTTCATACGGGGTCCAGACGCAGTATTTT.

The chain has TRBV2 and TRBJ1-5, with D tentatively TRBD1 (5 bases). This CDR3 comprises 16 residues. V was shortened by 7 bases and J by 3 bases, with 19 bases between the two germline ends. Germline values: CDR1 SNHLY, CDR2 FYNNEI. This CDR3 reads CASKNGREGNNQPQHF. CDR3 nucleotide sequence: TGTGCCAGCAAAAACGGAAGGGAGGGGAACAATCAGCCCCAGCATTTT. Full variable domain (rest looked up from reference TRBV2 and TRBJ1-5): EPEVTQTPSHQVTQMGQEVILRCVPISNHLYFYWYRQILGQKVEFLVSFYNNEISEKSEIFDDQFSVERPDGSNFTLKIRSTKLEDSAMYFCASKNGREGNNQPQHFGDGTRLSIL.

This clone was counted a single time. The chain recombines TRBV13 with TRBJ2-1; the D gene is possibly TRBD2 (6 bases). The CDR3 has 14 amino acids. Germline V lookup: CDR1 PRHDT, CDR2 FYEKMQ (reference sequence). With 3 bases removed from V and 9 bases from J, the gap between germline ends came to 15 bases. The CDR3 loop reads CASSLSGGAGEQFF. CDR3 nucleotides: TGTGCCAGCAGCTTGAGCGGAGGGGCTGGTGAGCAGTTCTTC.

The CDR3 bases are TGCGCCAGCAGCTATCTACAGGGTAACTATGGCTACACCTTC. The encoded protein is CASSYLQGNYGYTF. The rearrangement joins TRBV5-1 to TRBJ1-2; D may be TRBD1 (6 bases). V lost 3 bases and J lost 1, with 10 bases in between. This CDR3 is built from 14 residues. The V gene's germline CDR1 is SGHRS and CDR2 YFSETQ.

This chain's CDR3 is CASSPLLAGGRNEQFF. The CDR3 nucleotides are TGTGCCAGCTCACCCCTACTAGCGGGAGGGCGGAATGAGCAGTTCTTC. V gene TRBV18 combines with J gene TRBJ2-1, with 13 nucleotides matching TRBD2. Germline V gene sequence: CDR1 KGHSH, CDR2 LQKENI. Trimming took 3 bases from V and 7 from J; bases not matched to a gene: 6. This CDR3 contains 16 residues.

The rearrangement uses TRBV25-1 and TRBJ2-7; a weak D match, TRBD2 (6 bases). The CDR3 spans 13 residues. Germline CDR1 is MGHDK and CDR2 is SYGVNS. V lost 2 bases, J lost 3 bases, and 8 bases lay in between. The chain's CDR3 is CASSEQGGYEQYF. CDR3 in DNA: TGTGCCAGCAGTGAACAGGGAGGCTACGAGCAGTACTTC.